What follows are 7 T cell receptor beta chains derived from one specimen sequenced in a study of control samples from healthy donors and cancer patients. Using immunoSEQ multiplex PCR, the repertoire was profiled, and TCRdb retains in-frame clones only, with some absent. The sample consists of 160,000 or so clones, about 94% of them appearing once. The sequenced sample was blood. Receptor source: a woman aged 40-49 years in good health.

The gene calls are TRBV10-3 and TRBJ1-1, with 8 positions matching TRBD1. Germline V gene sequence: CDR1 ENHRY, CDR2 SYGVKD. V trimming: 7 bases; J trimming: 5 bases; junction bases outside the gene matches: 6. The CDR3 has 13 residues. The DNA for the CDR3 is TGTGCCATCACCGGGACAGGTGATACTGAAGCTTTCTTT. It is translated as CAITGTGDTEAFF.

The chain carries TRBV18 and TRBJ2-1; the D is unclear. The CDR3 consists of 16 residues. The germline CDR1 and CDR2 sequences are KGHSH and LQKENI. Trimming cost V 2 bases and J 5 bases, with 16 bases left between them. The CDR3 loop reads CASSPLSILTNNEQFF. The CDR3 coding sequence is TGTGCCAGCTCACCATTATCAATTCTTACCAACAATGAGCAGTTCTTC.

The chain carries TRBV13 and TRBJ1-1, with a tentative D call TRBD1 (5 bases). V was trimmed by 4 bases and J by 1 base, leaving 16 bases between them. CDR1 and CDR2 from the germline V gene are PRHDT and FYEKMQ (reference sequence). The CDR3 spans 16 residues. The DNA of the CDR3 is TGTGCCAGCAGCTCGGGACTTCAGGGCTCGAACACTGAAGCTTTCTTT. Amino acid sequence: CASSSGLQGSNTEAFF.

This chain joins TRBV5-6 and TRBJ1-5, with D unclear. CDR1 and CDR2 from the germline V gene are SGHDT and YYEEEE. CDR3 length: 12 residues. V shed 2 bases and J shed 4 bases, with 4 bases lying between them. CDR3 loop: CASSFRNQPQHF. The CDR3 DNA follows: TGTGCCAGCAGCTTTAGAAATCAGCCCCAGCATTTT.

The DNA of the CDR3 is TGTGCCAGCAGCGTAGCTGGGACTTCTAGCACAGATACGCAGTATTTT. This encodes CASSVAGTSSTDTQYF. The chain uses TRBV9 and TRBJ2-3; TRBD2 is a possible D gene (6 bases). The CDR3 sequence is 16 residues long. V gave up 0 bases and J gave up 0 bases, with 11 bases separating them. Germline CDR1 and CDR2: SGDLS and YYNGEE.

This chain joins TRBV18 and TRBJ1-2, with D tentatively TRBD1 (5 bases). The V and J ends lost 6 bases and 6 bases respectively, with 17 bases between them. The CDR3 consists of 14 residues. Germline loops: CDR1 KGHSH, CDR2 LQKENI. The CDR3 reads CASSSTERPHGYTF. CDR3 DNA: TGTGCCAGCTCGTCGACAGAGAGACCACATGGCTACACCTTC.

The V call is TRBV18, the J call TRBJ2-7; D is undetermined. The germline V and J ends were trimmed by 0 bases and 3 bases, with 9 bases remaining between them. The CDR3 runs to 14 residues. The germline CDR1 and CDR2 sequences are KGHSH and LQKENI. The CDR3 is CASSPPSTLYEQYF. The CDR3 bases are TGTGCCAGCTCACCACCGAGTACTCTCTACGAGCAGTACTTC.